Listed below are T cell receptor beta chains from one sample, sequenced in a study of blood T cells in healthy people across ages. Using its own MiXCR run on the 5' RACE reads, TCRdb lists one record per CDR3 protein. The sample includes about 720,000 distinct CDR3 sequences, 22% seen only once; the top ten take around a fifth. What was sequenced was blood. All receptors come from a man between 65 and 85 years old in good health. The CDR3 runs from the conserved cysteine through the conserved F or W. Fields, in order: D gene, V gene, clone size, J gene, CDR3 length, CDR3 protein, CDR3 DNA. D genes are given only for firm matches. Expanded clones get a size class; other rows say once, few or many, or leave the size out.

D gene: NA
V gene: TRBV20-1
clone size: few
J gene: TRBJ1-5
CDR3 length: 14
CDR3 protein: CSASWQGDNQPQHF
CDR3 DNA: TGCAGTGCTAGTTGGCAGGGAGACAATCAGCCCCAGCATTTT

D gene: NA
V gene: TRBV5-1
clone size: NA
J gene: TRBJ1-5
CDR3 length: 15
CDR3 protein: CASRRDPDSNQPQHF
CDR3 DNA: TGCGCCAGCAGAAGGGACCCGGATAGCAATCAGCCCCAGCATTTT

D gene: TRBD2
V gene: TRBV7-9
clone size: NA
J gene: TRBJ2-3
CDR3 length: 17
CDR3 protein: CASSHLQLREGLDTQYF
CDR3 DNA: TGTGCCAGCAGCCACTTACAGTTGCGGGAGGGCTTAGATACGCAGTATTTT

D gene: NA
V gene: TRBV5-1
clone size: NA
J gene: TRBJ2-1
CDR3 length: 15
CDR3 protein: CASSLGGPSHNEQFF
CDR3 DNA: TGCGCCAGCAGCTTGGGAGGACCGAGCCACAATGAGCAGTTCTTC

D gene: NA
V gene: TRBV9
clone size: NA
J gene: TRBJ2-2
CDR3 length: 15
CDR3 protein: CASSAWERRSGELFF
CDR3 DNA: TGTGCCAGCAGCGCATGGGAGCGTAGGTCCGGGGAGCTGTTTTTT

D gene: TRBD2
V gene: TRBV6-1
clone size: NA
J gene: TRBJ2-1
CDR3 length: 16
CDR3 protein: CASSAKTSGKGNEQFF
CDR3 DNA: TGTGCCAGCAGTGCCAAAACTAGCGGGAAGGGAAATGAGCAGTTCTTC

D gene: NA
V gene: TRBV7-3
clone size: NA
J gene: TRBJ2-6
CDR3 length: 16
CDR3 protein: CASSLPGDSGANVLTF
CDR3 DNA: TGTGCCAGCAGTTTACCAGGGGATTCTGGGGCCAACGTCCTGACTTTC

D gene: NA
V gene: TRBV12-3/TRBV12-4
clone size: few
J gene: TRBJ2-5
CDR3 length: 12
CDR3 protein: CASSFGEATQYF
CDR3 DNA: TGTGCCAGCAGTTTCGGAGAAGCGACCCAGTACTTC

D gene: NA
V gene: TRBV12-3/TRBV12-4
clone size: NA
J gene: TRBJ2-2
CDR3 length: 15
CDR3 protein: CASRIGQTNTGELFF
CDR3 DNA: TGTGCCAGCAGAATAGGACAGACGAACACCGGGGAGCTGTTTTTT

D gene: NA
V gene: TRBV6-5
clone size: few
J gene: TRBJ2-1
CDR3 length: 13
CDR3 protein: CATRRSSYNEQFF
CDR3 DNA: TGTGCCACCCGGAGGAGCTCCTACAATGAGCAGTTCTTC

D gene: NA
V gene: TRBV7-2
clone size: NA
J gene: TRBJ2-5
CDR3 length: 13
CDR3 protein: CASSFTYQETQYF
CDR3 DNA: TGTGCCAGCAGCTTTACGTACCAAGAGACCCAGTACTTC

D gene: NA
V gene: TRBV29-1
clone size: few
J gene: TRBJ2-2
CDR3 length: 17
CDR3 protein: CSVETVRGTSNTGELFF
CDR3 DNA: TGCAGCGTTGAAACGGTCCGGGGCACTTCGAACACCGGGGAGCTGTTTTTT

D gene: NA
V gene: TRBV7-8
clone size: many
J gene: TRBJ2-7
CDR3 length: 15
CDR3 protein: CASRDVRGRPAEQYF
CDR3 DNA: TGTGCCAGCAGGGATGTCAGGGGTAGGCCGGCTGAGCAGTACTTC

D gene: NA
V gene: TRBV7-8
clone size: NA
J gene: TRBJ1-2
CDR3 length: 14
CDR3 protein: CASSSLGENYGYTF
CDR3 DNA: TGTGCCAGCAGCTCCCTCGGGGAAAACTATGGCTACACCTTC

D gene: NA
V gene: TRBV7-9
clone size: NA
J gene: TRBJ1-1
CDR3 length: 15
CDR3 protein: CASSTNTYGSPGAFF
CDR3 DNA: TGTGCCAGCAGCACAAACACCTATGGGAGCCCGGGAGCTTTCTTT

D gene: TRBD2
V gene: TRBV29-1
clone size: NA
J gene: TRBJ2-2
CDR3 length: 16
CDR3 protein: CSVDVSGGAFTGELFF
CDR3 DNA: TGCAGCGTTGATGTTAGCGGGGGGGCGTTCACCGGGGAGCTGTTTTTT

D gene: TRBD1
V gene: TRBV7-2
clone size: NA
J gene: TRBJ2-5
CDR3 length: 15
CDR3 protein: CASSPYARGTGEQYF
CDR3 DNA: TGTGCCAGCAGCCCGTACGCAAGGGGTACAGGGGAGCAGTACTTC

D gene: NA
V gene: TRBV3-1
clone size: NA
J gene: TRBJ2-3
CDR3 length: 15
CDR3 protein: CASSSIGGRTDTQYF
CDR3 DNA: TGTGCCAGCAGCAGTATTGGCGGACGCACAGATACGCAGTATTTT

D gene: NA
V gene: TRBV4-1
clone size: many
J gene: TRBJ2-2
CDR3 length: 13
CDR3 protein: CASSEPEYGELFF
CDR3 DNA: TGCGCCAGCAGCGAACCGGAATACGGGGAGCTGTTTTTT

D gene: NA
V gene: TRBV4-3
clone size: NA
J gene: TRBJ2-1
CDR3 length: 12
CDR3 protein: CASSQDGSTQFF
CDR3 DNA: TGCGCCAGCAGCCAAGATGGGTCAACGCAGTTCTTC

D gene: NA
V gene: TRBV15
clone size: NA
J gene: TRBJ1-1
CDR3 length: 13
CDR3 protein: CATSRDTGGEAFF
CDR3 DNA: TGTGCCACCAGCAGAGATACTGGAGGAGAGGCTTTCTTT

D gene: NA
V gene: TRBV19
clone size: NA
J gene: TRBJ2-5
CDR3 length: 13
CDR3 protein: CASNDGPGAAQYF
CDR3 DNA: TGTGCCAGTAACGACGGGCCTGGTGCGGCCCAGTACTTC

D gene: TRBD1
V gene: TRBV6-6
clone size: few
J gene: TRBJ2-5
CDR3 length: 11
CDR3 protein: CASSQGGIQYF
CDR3 DNA: TGTGCCAGCAGTCAAGGGGGCATCCAGTACTTC

D gene: NA
V gene: TRBV28
clone size: few
J gene: TRBJ1-1
CDR3 length: 14
CDR3 protein: CASSWLAVGTEAFF
CDR3 DNA: TGTGCCAGCAGTTGGCTTGCAGTCGGCACTGAAGCTTTCTTT

D gene: NA
V gene: TRBV5-1
clone size: NA
J gene: TRBJ1-1
CDR3 length: 15
CDR3 protein: CASSSTGRMNTEAFF
CDR3 DNA: TGCGCCAGCAGCAGCACCGGACGGATGAACACTGAAGCTTTCTTT

D gene: TRBD2
V gene: TRBV3-1
clone size: few
J gene: TRBJ2-3
CDR3 length: 17
CDR3 protein: CASSRPGLAGLTDTQYF
CDR3 DNA: TGTGCCAGCAGCCGACCGGGACTAGCGGGGCTCACAGATACGCAGTATTTT

D gene: TRBD2
V gene: TRBV6-1
clone size: NA
J gene: TRBJ2-1
CDR3 length: 14
CDR3 protein: CASRGLAGEDEQFF
CDR3 DNA: TGTGCCAGCAGAGGACTAGCGGGAGAAGATGAGCAGTTCTTC

D gene: NA
V gene: TRBV14
clone size: many
J gene: TRBJ2-1
CDR3 length: 15
CDR3 protein: CASSQVVGVVYEQFF
CDR3 DNA: TGTGCCAGCAGCCAAGTAGTGGGAGTGGTCTATGAGCAGTTCTTC

D gene: NA
V gene: TRBV20-1
clone size: once
J gene: TRBJ2-5
CDR3 length: 12
CDR3 protein: CSPRGTGETQYF
CDR3 DNA: TGCAGTCCCCGAGGGACCGGAGAGACCCAGTACTTC

D gene: NA
V gene: TRBV4-3
clone size: NA
J gene: TRBJ2-5
CDR3 length: 15
CDR3 protein: CASSHTGAIKETQYF
CDR3 DNA: TGCGCCAGCAGCCACACCGGGGCCATAAAGGAGACCCAGTACTTC

D gene: NA
V gene: TRBV7-6
clone size: NA
J gene: TRBJ1-2
CDR3 length: 13
CDR3 protein: CASSLTGAHGYTF
CDR3 DNA: TGTGCCAGCAGCTTAACGGGGGCCCACGGCTACACCTTC

D gene: NA
V gene: TRBV20-1
clone size: few
J gene: TRBJ2-5
CDR3 length: 13
CDR3 protein: CSARPGGMETQYF
CDR3 DNA: TGCAGTGCTAGACCCGGTGGTATGGAGACCCAGTACTTC

D gene: NA
V gene: TRBV10-3
clone size: NA
J gene: TRBJ2-1
CDR3 length: 14
CDR3 protein: CAIRDGTESYEQFF
CDR3 DNA: TGTGCCATCAGGGACGGGACGGAGTCGTATGAGCAGTTCTTC

D gene: TRBD2
V gene: TRBV5-1
clone size: NA
J gene: TRBJ2-1
CDR3 length: 15
CDR3 protein: CASSAWTSGTNEQFF
CDR3 DNA: TGCGCCAGCAGCGCCTGGACTAGCGGGACCAATGAGCAGTTCTTC

D gene: TRBD2
V gene: TRBV6-1
clone size: few
J gene: TRBJ2-1
CDR3 length: 15
CDR3 protein: CASSEVASGGEEQFF
CDR3 DNA: TGTGCCAGCAGTGAAGTTGCTAGCGGGGGGGAGGAGCAGTTCTTC

D gene: NA
V gene: TRBV6-6
clone size: few
J gene: TRBJ2-7
CDR3 length: 13
CDR3 protein: CASSGHDTYEQYF
CDR3 DNA: TGTGCCAGCAGCGGTCACGATACCTACGAGCAGTACTTC

D gene: TRBD1
V gene: TRBV5-1
clone size: NA
J gene: TRBJ2-3
CDR3 length: 16
CDR3 protein: CASSPRTGGGTDTQYF
CDR3 DNA: TGCGCCAGCAGCCCCCGGACAGGGGGCGGCACAGATACGCAGTATTTT

D gene: TRBD1
V gene: TRBV5-4
clone size: NA
J gene: TRBJ1-2
CDR3 length: 17
CDR3 protein: CASSLDPQGAQIGGYTF
CDR3 DNA: TGTGCCAGCAGCTTGGACCCACAGGGGGCGCAGATTGGTGGCTACACCTTC

D gene: NA
V gene: TRBV6-4
clone size: few
J gene: TRBJ2-3
CDR3 length: 14
CDR3 protein: CASSVGLLGDTQYF
CDR3 DNA: TGTGCCAGCAGTGTTGGCTTATTGGGGGATACGCAGTATTTT

D gene: NA
V gene: TRBV9
clone size: NA
J gene: TRBJ2-3
CDR3 length: 15
CDR3 protein: CASSVVAGTTDTQYF
CDR3 DNA: TGTGCCAGCAGCGTAGTTGCGGGAACCACAGATACGCAGTATTTT

D gene: NA
V gene: TRBV6-2/TRBV6-3
clone size: few
J gene: TRBJ2-4
CDR3 length: 14
CDR3 protein: CASRPAGAEDIQYF
CDR3 DNA: TGTGCCAGCAGACCAGCCGGGGCCGAGGACATTCAGTACTTC

D gene: NA
V gene: TRBV29-1
clone size: NA
J gene: TRBJ1-2
CDR3 length: 13
CDR3 protein: CSVVSGGARGYTF
CDR3 DNA: TGCAGCGTTGTATCTGGGGGGGCGAGGGGCTACACCTTC

D gene: TRBD2
V gene: TRBV7-2
clone size: few
J gene: TRBJ2-1
CDR3 length: 16
CDR3 protein: CASSSRGLASYNEQFF
CDR3 DNA: TGTGCCAGCAGCTCCCGGGGACTAGCGAGCTACAATGAGCAGTTCTTC

D gene: NA
V gene: TRBV5-6
clone size: few
J gene: TRBJ1-4
CDR3 length: 14
CDR3 protein: CASSLIGVNEKLFF
CDR3 DNA: TGTGCCAGCAGCTTGATAGGGGTTAATGAAAAACTGTTTTTT

D gene: NA
V gene: TRBV12-3/TRBV12-4
clone size: many
J gene: TRBJ2-7
CDR3 length: 12
CDR3 protein: CASSSMSHEQYF
CDR3 DNA: TGTGCCAGCAGTTCCATGTCCCACGAGCAGTACTTC

D gene: TRBD1
V gene: TRBV18
clone size: few
J gene: TRBJ2-3
CDR3 length: 18
CDR3 protein: CASSPLGQGARITDTQYF
CDR3 DNA: TGTGCCAGCTCCCCTCTGGGACAGGGGGCTCGAATCACAGATACGCAGTATTTT

D gene: NA
V gene: TRBV7-9
clone size: NA
J gene: TRBJ1-3
CDR3 length: 14
CDR3 protein: CASLGGDAGNTIYF
CDR3 DNA: TGTGCCAGCCTCGGCGGGGACGCTGGAAACACCATATATTTT

D gene: TRBD1
V gene: TRBV7-9
clone size: many
J gene: TRBJ1-2
CDR3 length: 13
CDR3 protein: CASSFGTGDGYTF
CDR3 DNA: TGTGCCAGCAGCTTTGGCACAGGGGATGGCTACACCTTC

D gene: NA
V gene: TRBV27
clone size: few
J gene: TRBJ2-1
CDR3 length: 14
CDR3 protein: CASRKPGAENEQFF
CDR3 DNA: TGTGCCAGCCGAAAGCCCGGGGCAGAAAATGAGCAGTTCTTC

D gene: NA
V gene: TRBV11-2
clone size: few
J gene: TRBJ2-7
CDR3 length: 17
CDR3 protein: CASSLVFSELSPYEQYF
CDR3 DNA: TGTGCCAGCAGCTTAGTGTTTTCGGAACTCAGCCCCTACGAGCAGTACTTC

D gene: NA
V gene: TRBV28
clone size: many
J gene: TRBJ2-4
CDR3 length: 18
CDR3 protein: CASTGDSQGNIAKNIQYF
CDR3 DNA: TGTGCCAGCACCGGAGACAGCCAGGGCAATATAGCCAAAAACATTCAGTACTTC

D gene: TRBD2
V gene: TRBV10-3
clone size: NA
J gene: TRBJ2-3
CDR3 length: 15
CDR3 protein: CAISEGLAHTDTQYF
CDR3 DNA: TGTGCCATCAGTGAAGGACTAGCCCACACAGATACGCAGTATTTT

D gene: NA
V gene: TRBV29-1
clone size: many
J gene: TRBJ2-7
CDR3 length: 14
CDR3 protein: CSVALRSDSHEQYF
CDR3 DNA: TGCAGCGTTGCGTTGCGCAGCGACTCCCACGAGCAGTACTTC

D gene: NA
V gene: TRBV6-4
clone size: few
J gene: TRBJ2-3
CDR3 length: 15
CDR3 protein: CASSRELGLTDTQYF
CDR3 DNA: TGTGCCAGCAGTAGGGAATTGGGGCTGACAGATACGCAGTATTTT